Below, 17 T cell receptor beta chains from the same sample are listed, as sequenced in a study of control samples from healthy donors and cancer patients (dated by TCRdb to the early 2020s). Library preparation was by the immunoSEQ multiplex PCR assay. TCRdb took this table from immuneACCESS and kept in-frame rearrangements with V and J called. Such tables lack part of the clones; where checked against another copy, unresolved V genes explain under half of the gap, and the rest is unexplained. In all, the sample holds fewer than 80,000 clones, and around 91% of those were seen once. Of the sample, approximately 5.9% falls within the top ten clones. The sequencing input was PBMCs. The receptors originated from a man aged 60-69 years with colorectal cancer.

Notes on this clone: Other nucleotide sequences in the sample specify the same CDR3. The gene calls are TRBV11-2 and TRBJ2-2; 8 bases align to TRBD2. The CDR3 is made up of 16 amino acids. Germline lookup yields CDR1 SGHAT and CDR2 FQNNGV. V was clipped by 5 bases and J by 6 bases; unmatched bases: 11. As DNA, the CDR3 is TGTGCCAGCAGCCTTTCTCGACGGGGGGGTGCCGGGGAGCTGTTTTTT. The encoded protein is CASSLSRRGGAGELFF.

The genes are TRBV7-9 and TRBJ2-3, with D possibly being TRBD2 (6 bases). The germline CDR1 and CDR2 sequences are SEHNR and FQNEAQ (reference sequence). The CDR3 extends over 14 amino acids. V was cut by 5 bases and J by 2 bases, with 11 bases left in between. The CDR3 DNA reads as TGTGCCAGCAGCCTCCGGGGGTTCACAGATACGCAGTATTTT. Amino acids: CASSLRGFTDTQYF.

The chain has TRBV6-5 and TRBJ2-7; 8 positions agree with TRBD1. CDR1 and CDR2 (germline): MNHEY, SVGAGI. The CDR3 runs to 14 residues. Trimming removed 2 bases from V and 3 bases from J; junction bases left unmatched: 3. The DNA for the CDR3 is TGTGCCAGCAGTTACCAGGACAGGGACTACGAGCAGTACTTC. It codes for CASSYQDRDYEQYF.

This clone was picked up a small number of times. The chain links TRBV4-1 to TRBJ1-1, with a tentative D call TRBD1 (5 bases). V was pared by 0 bases and J by 1 base, with 15 bases between. Looked up from germline, CDR1 is MGHRA and CDR2 is YSYEKL. The CDR3 length is 17 residues. CDR3 nucleotides: TGCGCCAGCAGCCAAGATATTCGTCCGGGGGGGAACACTGAAGCTTTCTTT. This sequence encodes CASSQDIRPGGNTEAFF.

CDR3 protein: CASTLAGGRYEQYF. The CDR3 region has the DNA TGTGCCAGCACCCTAGCGGGGGGGAGGTACGAGCAGTACTTC. This sequence joins TRBV2 and TRBJ2-7; TRBD2 agrees at 12 bases. Germline V gene lookup returns CDR1 SNHLY and CDR2 FYNNEI. V gave up 7 bases and J gave up 4 bases; unmatched junction bases: 5. CDR3 size: 14 residues.

The genes are TRBV6-5 and TRBJ2-7; D is possibly TRBD1 or TRBD2 (6 bases each). The CDR3 sequence is 16 residues long. CDR1 is MNHEY, CDR2 SVGAGI, per germline. V gave up 2 bases and J gave up 0 bases, with 14 bases separating them. In DNA form, the CDR3 reads TGTGCCAGCAGTTACATCGGGGGCCCAAGCTCCTACGAGCAGTACTTC. It specifies CASSYIGGPSSYEQYF.

The chain recombines TRBV11-3 with TRBJ2-7, with D possibly being TRBD2 (6 bases). V lost 6 bases and J lost 3, with 9 bases in between. The CDR3 has 12 residues. The germline gives CDR1 SGHNT, CDR2 YENEEA. CDR3: CASSQGGYEQYF. As DNA, the CDR3 is TGTGCCAGCAGTCAGGGAGGCTACGAGCAGTACTTC. Full variable domain (remainder filled in from reference TRBV11-3 and TRBJ2-7): EAGVVQSPRYKIIEKKQPVAFWCNPISGHNTLYWYLQNLGQGPELLIRYENEEAVDDSQLPKDRFSAERLKGVDSTLKIQPAELGDSAVYLCASSQGGYEQYFGPGTRLTVT.

V and J are TRBV6-2 or TRBV6-3 and TRBJ1-1; D ambiguous. The CDR3 extends over 12 amino acids. Trimming took 2 bases from V and 5 from J, leaving 6 bases between them. Germline V gene lookup returns CDR1 MNHEY and CDR2 SVGEGT. The chain's CDR3 is CASSYPATEAFF. The CDR3 nucleotides read TGTGCCAGCAGTTACCCGGCTACTGAAGCTTTCTTT.

CDR3 DNA: TGCGCCAGCAGCCACCCTGACAGGTCCGGGGAGCTGTTTTTT. This gives the protein CASSHPDRSGELFF. The chain combines TRBV4-1 with TRBJ2-2, with D perhaps matching TRBD1 (6 bases). This CDR3 has 14 residues. Trimming pared 3 bases from V and 6 bases from J, leaving 11 bases between. CDR1 is MGHRA and CDR2 is YSYEKL in the germline V gene.

The V and J genes are TRBV27 and TRBJ2-2; D is unresolved. The germline V gene encodes CDR1 MNHEY and CDR2 SMNVEV (reference sequence). This CDR3 comprises 14 residues. Trimming removed 3 bases at V and 6 bases at J, with 11 bases between. The chain's CDR3 is CASSFDRKAGELFF. CDR3 bases: TGTGCCAGCAGTTTCGACCGTAAGGCCGGGGAGCTGTTTTTT.

This rearrangement joins TRBV30 to TRBJ2-7, with D tentatively TRBD1 or TRBD2 (5 bases each). This CDR3 is built from 13 residues. V lost 5 bases and J lost 6, with 17 bases in between. Germline CDR1 and CDR2: GTSNPN and SVGIG (reference sequence). The CDR3 loop reads CAWQGPGKGEQYF. The CDR3 nucleotides read TGTGCCTGGCAGGGACCAGGAAAGGGCGAGCAGTACTTC.

DNA for the CDR3: TGTGCCAGCAGCCAAGGAGGGGGCGGGTGGTATCCCACCTTC. Its translation: CASSQGGGGWYPTF. The chain links TRBV3-1 (or the pseudogene TRBV3-2) to TRBJ1-2; 7 bases map to TRBD1. The CDR3 is 14 amino acids. With 1 base clipped from V and 13 bases from J, the junction kept 12 bases outside the gene matches. Germline V gives CDR1 LGHDT, CDR2 YNNKEL (reference sequence).

V and J are TRBV20-1 and TRBJ2-1, with TRBD2 identical over 10 bases. V lost 3 bases to trimming and J lost 0 bases; unmatched junction nucleotides: 5. Germline V gives CDR1 DFQATT, CDR2 SNEGSKA (reference sequence). This CDR3 is built from 16 residues. The CDR3 coding sequence is TGCAGTGCTAGTGGGACTAGCGAAAGCTCCTACAATGAGCAGTTCTTC. It encodes CSASGTSESSYNEQFF.

The chain has TRBV12-5 and TRBJ1-1; the D gene is possibly TRBD1 (5 bases). Germline values: CDR1 LGHNT, CDR2 FRNRAP. This CDR3 spans 17 amino acids. V was pared by 2 bases and J by 2 bases, with 18 bases between. In DNA form, the CDR3 reads TGTGCTAGTGGTTTGACACGGGACGGCAGATTAAACACTGAAGCTTTCTTT. Its protein product is CASGLTRDGRLNTEAFF.

The genes are TRBV18 and TRBJ2-3; perhaps TRBD2 as D (6 bases). From germline, CDR1 is KGHSH and CDR2 LQKENI. This CDR3 comprises 15 residues. V was trimmed by 4 bases and J by 0 bases, leaving 11 bases between them. CDR3 DNA: TGTGCCAGCTCACAGGACTACTTGAGCACAGATACGCAGTATTTT. This gives the protein CASSQDYLSTDTQYF. The whole variable domain, remainder taken from reference TRBV18 and TRBJ2-3, is NAGVMQNPRHLVRRRGQEARLRCSPMKGHSHVYWYRQLPEEGLKFMVYLQKENIIDESGMPKERFSAEFPKEGPSILRIQQVVRGDSAAYFCASSQDYLSTDTQYFGPGTRLTVL.

The CDR3 nucleotides are TGTGCCAGCAGCGCAAGGGACGCCATAGGGACTGAAGCTTTCTTT. Translating gives CASSARDAIGTEAFF. The V call is TRBV7-2, the J call TRBJ1-1, with D tentatively TRBD1 (5 bases). The CDR3 loop spans 15 amino acids. Trimming shortened V by 5 bases and J by 5 bases, and 18 bases separated the two germline ends. The V gene's germline CDR1 is SGHTA and CDR2 FQGNSA.

The rearrangement links TRBV5-1 to TRBJ2-7; 10 bases fit TRBD1. V trimming: 2 bases; J trimming: 3 bases; junction bases outside the gene matches: 5. This CDR3 spans 15 amino acids. Germline V CDR1 and CDR2: SGHRS, YFSETQ. The CDR3 is CASSLHRDRGYEQYF. CDR3 in DNA: TGCGCCAGCAGCTTACACCGGGACAGGGGCTACGAGCAGTACTTC. The full variable domain, with the rest looked up from reference TRBV5-1 and TRBJ2-7, is KAGVTQTPRYLIKTRGQQVTLSCSPISGHRSVSWYQQTPGQGLQFLFEYFSETQRNKGNFPGRFSGRQFSNSRSEMNVSTLELGDSALYLCASSLHRDRGYEQYFGPGTRLTVT.